The 11 T cell receptor gamma chains listed next were all sequenced from one sample in a study of gammadelta T cells in human blood (dated by TCRdb to the early 2020s). The method behind the library was RT-PCR. TCRdb shows the sequencer as Illumina MiSeq. TCRdb called clones anew from the public reads via CATT; matching DNA rows were later pooled. This sample's clone table shows about a hundred gamma-chain clones. Sequenced: Vgamma9Vdelta2 gamma-delta T cells from adult blood. The source is a human donor.

By frequency in the sample, this clone is hyperexpanded (1% or more). The sample carries other DNA sequences with the same CDR3. The chain has TRGV9 and TRGJP. This CDR3 spans 16 amino acids. The germline V gene has CDR1 GITISATS and CDR2 ISYDGTV (reference sequence). The J segment lost 4 bases and the V segment lost 0 bases, leaving 0 bases of the junction unmatched. The CDR3 DNA is TGTGCCTTGTGGGAGGTGCAAGAGTTGGGCAAAAAAATCAAGGTATTT. Its translation is CALWEVQELGKKIKVF.

In its sample, this clone was seen a few times. Translating this DNA gives a protein that differs at residue 9 from the TCRdb one, which belongs to a much larger clone; a read error is likely, and the protein shown is this translation. This sequence joins TRGV9 and TRGJP. CDR3 length equals 16 residues. CDR1 GITISATS and CDR2 ISYDGTV come from the germline V gene (reference sequence). CDR3 sequence (DNA): TGTGCCTTGTGGGAGGTGCAAGAGTCGGGCAAAAAAATCAAGGTATTT. It translates to CALWEVQESGKKIKVF.

This clone was observed once. The rearrangement joins TRGV9 to TRGJ1 or TRGJ2. Germline values: CDR1 GITISATS, CDR2 ISYDGTV (reference sequence). After removal of 2 bases from V and 2 bases from J, the junction contained 9 bases not matched to a gene. There are 15 residues in the CDR3. CDR3 bases: TGTGCCTTGTGGGAGGCCAAGGGGGATTATTATAAGAAACTCTTT. Encoded protein: CALWEAKGDYYKKLF.

As for this clone: Since a far larger clone is one base different, this is likely a read error. The chain is built from TRGV10 and TRGJP1. TRGV10 is classed as an ORF, of uncertain function. V was pared by 13 bases and J by 3 bases, with 6 bases of the junction left unmatched. The CDR3 consists of 12 residues. The CDR3 loop is CAVLATGWFKIF. The CDR3 coding sequence is TGTGCTGTGTTGGCCACTGGTTGGTTCAAGATATTT.

In its sample, this clone is large. The rearrangement joins TRGV9 to TRGJP. The germline gives CDR1 GITISATS, CDR2 ISYDGTV (reference sequence). This CDR3 contains 17 residues. V shed 0 bases and J 6 bases; nucleotides not matched to a gene: 5. CDR3 in amino acids: CALWEVLVELGKKIKVF. In DNA, the CDR3 is TGTGCCTTGTGGGAGGTGCTTGTAGAGTTGGGCAAAAAAATCAAGGTATTT.

This clone was detected a few times. The protein in TCRdb stems from a much larger clone and differs at residue 14 from this DNA's translation, likely a read error; here the protein is translated from the DNA. This chain joins TRGV9 and TRGJP. From germline, CDR1 is GITISATS and CDR2 ISYDGTV (reference sequence). This CDR3 region has 16 residues. This CDR3 is CALWEVQELGKKIMVF. In nucleotides, the CDR3 is TGTGCCTTGTGGGAGGTGCAAGAGTTGGGCAAAAAAATCATGGTATTT.

The table lists this clone with a few counts. The TCRdb protein comes from a much larger clone and disagrees with this DNA's translation at residue 10, likely due to a read error; the protein given here is derived from the DNA. The chain joins TRGV9 to TRGJP. CDR3 length: 16 amino acids. CDR1 is GITISATS, CDR2 ISYDGTV, per germline (reference sequence). The CDR3: CALWEVLELDKKIKVF. The CDR3 coding sequence is TGTGCCTTGTGGGAGGTGTTAGAGTTGGACAAAAAAATCAAGGTATTT.

To note about this clone: A far bigger clonotype differs at one base, so this is likely a read error. In the same sample, other DNA sequences code for this CDR3. J is TRGJP and V is TRGV9. CDR1 is GITISATS and CDR2 is ISYDGTV in the germline V gene (reference sequence). CDR3 length equals 16 residues. The CDR3 is CALWEATKLGKKIKVF. In nucleotides, the CDR3 is TGTGCCTTGTGGGAGGCTACGAAGTTGGGGAAAAAAATCAAGGTATTT.

This clone was counted between two and nine times. A far larger clone is off by one base, so a read error is likely. V is TRGV9 and J is TRGJP. Looked up from germline, CDR1 is GITISATS and CDR2 is ISYDGTV (reference sequence). This CDR3 spans 17 amino acids. CDR3 bases: TGTGCCTTGTGGGAGGGCCGGCAAGAGTTGGACAAAAAAATCAAGGTATTT. Its protein is CALWEGRQELDKKIKVF.

This clone was counted a few times. V usage is TRGV2 and J usage is TRGJ1 or TRGJ2. The trim removed 2 bases at V and 0 bases at J, leaving 1 base unmatched. The CDR3 totals 13 residues. Per germline, CDR1 EGSNGY and CDR2 YDSYNSKV. CDR3 in DNA: TGTGCCACCTGGGACGCGAATTATTATAAGAAACTCTTT. Protein: CATWDANYYKKLF.

This clone came up once. The chain uses TRGV10 and TRGJP1. TRGV10 is labeled an ORF, and its function is uncertain. Losses at the gene ends were 8 bases for V and 0 bases for J; bases not matched to a gene: 1. The CDR3 consists of 13 residues. CDR3 amino acids: CAAWDTTGWFKIF. CDR3 coding DNA: TGTGCTGCGTGGGATACCACTGGTTGGTTCAAGATATTT.